This T cell receptor beta chain was found in a study of cytomegalovirus exposure and HLA in healthy donors. The study's findings and limits: In a later analysis, the majority of CMV-associated beta chains seemingly showed HLA restriction. With high specificity and sensitivity, the classifier reportedly diagnosed cytomegalovirus status.

PCR involved 60 Vbeta and 13 Jbeta primers. The table came from immunoSEQ multiplex PCR; TCRdb's copy has only in-frame clones and leaves some out. The sample lists roughly 250,000 clones, about four fifths seen once, with around 0.33% in the top ten. Donors consisted of healthy bone marrow donors. Details on this clone: What it binds is unknown.

Specimen: PBMCs. This TCR was sampled from a girl aged 2 to 9 in good health and CMV-seronegative.

The CDR3 sequence is CASTRLGDLYYEQYF. DNA for the CDR3: TGTGCCAGCACCCGGCTGGGAGACCTCTATTACGAGCAGTACTTC. The V and J genes are TRBV6-5 and TRBJ2-5, with D possibly matching TRBD2 (5 bases). The J call is in doubt because the DNA end fits TRBJ2-7 better. The length of the CDR3 is 15 residues. Germline loops: CDR1 MNHEY, CDR2 SVGAGI.